Listed below are T cell receptor beta chains from one sample, sequenced in a study of resident and recirculating memory T cells in vitiligo. Data came from immunoSEQ multiplex PCR; TCRdb stores just in-frame clones and leaves some out. The top ten hold approximately 5.4% of the sample, which has 70,000 to 95,000 clones, about 91% seen once. Sequencing was done on a sample of blood. The origin of the receptors is a male donor with vitiligo. The CDR3 runs from the conserved cysteine through the conserved F or W.

j_call: TRBJ2-7; v_call: TRBV30; cdr3_aa: CAWNRVAGGQRYEQYF
j_call: TRBJ1-1; v_call: TRBV12-5; cdr3_aa: CASGLQANTEAFF
j_call: TRBJ1-2; v_call: TRBV28; cdr3_aa: CASSLPLRGIWGYTF
j_call: TRBJ2-3; v_call: TRBV19; cdr3_aa: CAVRRAGDTQYF
j_call: TRBJ1-2; v_call: TRBV5-1; cdr3_aa: CASTDRGSYGYTF
j_call: TRBJ2-3; v_call: TRBV5-1; cdr3_aa: CASRPDSPDTQYF
j_call: TRBJ2-7; v_call: TRBV27; cdr3_aa: CASRRSSYEQYF
j_call: TRBJ2-3; v_call: TRBV7-6; cdr3_aa: CASSFRSMSGSSTDTQYF
j_call: TRBJ2-2; v_call: TRBV11-2; cdr3_aa: CASSHWGLAGGPGELFF
j_call: TRBJ1-4; v_call: TRBV4-1; cdr3_aa: CASSQDLSGTGGEKLFF
j_call: TRBJ1-4; v_call: TRBV7-6; cdr3_aa: CASSLPSPDSQREKLFF
j_call: TRBJ2-2; v_call: TRBV2; cdr3_aa: CASSFLAGGGNTGELFF
j_call: TRBJ2-1; v_call: TRBV5-1; cdr3_aa: CASSRTSASSYNEQFF
j_call: TRBJ2-7; v_call: TRBV2; cdr3_aa: CASSEGPNWEQYF
j_call: TRBJ1-3; v_call: TRBV18; cdr3_aa: CASSLGEGSGNTIYF
j_call: TRBJ2-6; v_call: TRBV11-3; cdr3_aa: CASSLRGSGANVLTF
j_call: TRBJ1-4; v_call: TRBV4-3; cdr3_aa: CASSHSGGDLGKLFF
j_call: TRBJ2-5; v_call: TRBV5-1; cdr3_aa: CASSLGQVHETQYF
j_call: TRBJ2-3; v_call: TRBV11-1; cdr3_aa: CASSRNLAGGPSDTQYF
j_call: TRBJ1-1; v_call: TRBV15; cdr3_aa: CATSRAGRGTEAFF
j_call: TRBJ1-2; v_call: TRBV5-4; cdr3_aa: CASSLPGQGNYGYTF
j_call: TRBJ2-7; v_call: TRBV7-2; cdr3_aa: CASSLGGTNSYEQYF
j_call: TRBJ2-5; v_call: TRBV28; cdr3_aa: CASSTAGVAGETQYF
j_call: TRBJ2-3; v_call: TRBV30; cdr3_aa: CAWTGGTDTQYF
j_call: TRBJ1-3; v_call: TRBV28; cdr3_aa: CASSIGAGNGGTIYF
j_call: TRBJ1-2; v_call: TRBV4-3; cdr3_aa: CASSQGGQGPYGYTF
j_call: TRBJ2-7; v_call: TRBV28; cdr3_aa: CASSQRGYRYF
j_call: TRBJ2-7; v_call: TRBV12-2; cdr3_aa: CASRLRPGRDRGSSSYEQYF
j_call: TRBJ2-3; v_call: TRBV5-1; cdr3_aa: CASSLQAGTDTQYF
j_call: TRBJ2-7; v_call: TRBV5-6; cdr3_aa: CASSWGDSIYEQYF
j_call: TRBJ2-1; v_call: TRBV7-9; cdr3_aa: CASSPVGSEHEQFF
j_call: TRBJ2-1; v_call: TRBV30; cdr3_aa: CAWTRLADYNEQFF
j_call: TRBJ1-4; v_call: TRBV6-1; cdr3_aa: CASSRGGTGAEKLFF
j_call: TRBJ2-6; v_call: TRBV5-1; cdr3_aa: CASSLESSGANVLTF
j_call: TRBJ2-3; v_call: TRBV12-5; cdr3_aa: CASARDRADTDTQYF
j_call: TRBJ2-1; v_call: TRBV5-1; cdr3_aa: CASSFQGSHNEQFF
j_call: TRBJ1-1; v_call: TRBV7-8; cdr3_aa: CASTQGENTEAFF
j_call: TRBJ2-7; v_call: TRBV19; cdr3_aa: CASSSPGGPFEQYF
j_call: TRBJ1-1; v_call: TRBV28; cdr3_aa: CASSSTGDNTEAFF
j_call: TRBJ2-1; v_call: TRBV29-1; cdr3_aa: CSVEKVGAGTGAFYNEQFF
j_call: TRBJ1-1; v_call: TRBV27; cdr3_aa: CASSSDRGLGNTEAFF
j_call: TRBJ1-4; v_call: TRBV6-5; cdr3_aa: CASSYGGGNEKLFF
j_call: TRBJ2-5; v_call: TRBV7-9; cdr3_aa: CASSPRGTGGEETQYF
j_call: TRBJ2-3; v_call: TRBV5-1; cdr3_aa: CATMTGTSSTDTQYF
j_call: TRBJ1-2; v_call: TRBV6-5; cdr3_aa: CASSYDRAPYGYTF
j_call: TRBJ1-1; v_call: TRBV2; cdr3_aa: CASERTGGTEAFF
j_call: TRBJ2-1; v_call: TRBV7-3; cdr3_aa: CASSPGTSDPNEQFF
j_call: TRBJ2-3; v_call: TRBV19; cdr3_aa: CATSDRGGTDTQYF
j_call: TRBJ2-3; v_call: TRBV11-3; cdr3_aa: CASSLITRDTQYF
j_call: TRBJ1-1; v_call: TRBV4-3; cdr3_aa: CASSQEVSGGLGAFF
j_call: TRBJ2-1; v_call: TRBV6-5; cdr3_aa: CASSQGSNEQFF
j_call: TRBJ2-1; v_call: TRBV12-5; cdr3_aa: CASGLVQGPTSYNEQFF
j_call: TRBJ2-3; v_call: TRBV5-4; cdr3_aa: CASRQGLAGGNTDTQYF
j_call: TRBJ2-7; v_call: TRBV10-1; cdr3_aa: CASSPRGQNDEQYF